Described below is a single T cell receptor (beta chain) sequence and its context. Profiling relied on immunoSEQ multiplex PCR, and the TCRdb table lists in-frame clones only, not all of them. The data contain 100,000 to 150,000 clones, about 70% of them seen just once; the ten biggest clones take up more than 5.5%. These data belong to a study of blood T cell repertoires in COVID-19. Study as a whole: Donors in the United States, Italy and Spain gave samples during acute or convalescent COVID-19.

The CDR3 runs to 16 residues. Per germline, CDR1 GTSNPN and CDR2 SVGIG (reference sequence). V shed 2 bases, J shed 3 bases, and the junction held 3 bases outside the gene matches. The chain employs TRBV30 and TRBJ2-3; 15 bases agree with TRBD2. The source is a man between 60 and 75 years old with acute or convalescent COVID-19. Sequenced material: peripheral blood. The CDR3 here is CAWSLGLAGGTDTQYF. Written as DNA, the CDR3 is TGTGCCTGGAGTCTAGGACTAGCGGGAGGGACAGATACGCAGTATTTT.